This T cell receptor (beta chain) was sequenced for a study of technical replicates of blood from a few donors. Some clones are missing from TCRdb's copy, which holds only in-frame ones; the method was immunoSEQ multiplex PCR. The data hold tens of thousands of clones, with approximately 94% observed a single time. CDR1 is PRHDT and CDR2 is FYEKMQ in the germline V gene (reference sequence). V was cut by 3 bases and J by 2 bases, with 7 bases left in between. The CDR3 length is 14 residues. Sequences were obtained from T cells isolated from PBMCs. The rearrangement links TRBV13 to TRBJ2-2; D gene uncertain. The sequence was collected from a human donor in good health. The CDR3 protein is CASSLGYNTGELFF. The CDR3 DNA is TGTGCCAGCAGCTTGGGCTATAACACCGGGGAGCTGTTTTTT.